Below, 8 T cell receptor beta chains from the same sample are listed, as sequenced in a study of PD-1 blockade in mismatch repair-deficient tumors. Some clones are missing from TCRdb's copy, which holds only in-frame ones; the method was immunoSEQ multiplex PCR. The sample lists 100,000 or so clones, 82% occurring once. Sequenced material: peripheral blood, taken roughly 35 weeks after starting pembrolizumab. These receptors were taken from an adult with mismatch repair-deficient cancer.

J is TRBJ2-1 and V is TRBV5-6; 9 nucleotides line up with TRBD2. This CDR3 spans 14 amino acids. Germline V CDR1 and CDR2: SGHDT, YYEEEE. V lost 4 bases and J lost 6; bases outside the gene matches: 5. CDR3 protein: CASSMGLALNEQFF. The CDR3 DNA reads TGTGCCAGCAGCATGGGACTAGCCCTCAATGAGCAGTTCTTC.

This chain joins TRBV2 and TRBJ2-6, with 8 positions matching TRBD1. The V and J ends lost 5 bases and 4 bases, in that order; junction bases with no gene match: 4. The V gene's germline CDR1 is SNHLY and CDR2 FYNNEI. The CDR3 covers 15 residues. CDR3 residues: CASSLQGEGANVLTF. The CDR3, as DNA: TGTGCCAGCAGTTTACAGGGGGAAGGGGCCAACGTCCTGACTTTC. The variable domain in full, completed from reference TRBV2 and TRBJ2-6, reads EPEVTQTPSHQVTQMGQEVILRCVPISNHLYFYWYRQILGQKVEFLVSFYNNEISEKSEIFDDQFSVERPDGSNFTLKIRSTKLEDSAMYFCASSLQGEGANVLTFGAGSRLTVL.

V gene TRBV9 combines with J gene TRBJ2-5, with D tentatively TRBD1 or TRBD2 (5 bases each). Trimming left V 7 bases short and J 2 bases short, with 12 bases between. Looked up from germline, CDR1 is SGDLS and CDR2 is YYNGEE. The CDR3 extends over 13 amino acids. CDR3: CASGRDGQETQYF. The CDR3 DNA is TGTGCCAGCGGCCGGGACGGACAAGAGACCCAGTACTTC.

The chain employs TRBV30 and TRBJ1-2; D call uncertain. The CDR3 spans 14 residues. Germline CDR1 and CDR2: GTSNPN and SVGIG (reference sequence). The V end lost 4 bases, the J end lost 3 bases, and 15 bases lay between the germline ends. The CDR3 spells CAWTHRRDHYGYTF. CDR3 in DNA: TGTGCCTGGACCCACCGCCGTGACCACTATGGCTACACCTTC. Combining the CDR3 with reference TRBV30 and TRBJ1-2 gives the whole variable domain SQTIHQWPATLVQPVGSPLSLECTVEGTSNPNLYWYRQAAGRGLQLLFYSVGIGQISSEVPQNLSASRPQDRQFILSSKKLLLSDSGFYLCAWTHRRDHYGYTFGSGTRLTVV.

This clone was seen at least ten times. The chain joins TRBV28 to TRBJ2-7; D perhaps matches TRBD1 (6 bases). CDR3 length: 12 residues. With 4 bases removed from V and 5 bases from J, the gap between germline ends came to 9 bases. Germline CDR1 MDHEN, CDR2 SYDVKM. CDR3 nucleotides: TGTGCCAGCAGTTCAGGGGTCCACGAGCAGTACTTC. Protein product: CASSSGVHEQYF.

The V call is TRBV7-8, the J call TRBJ2-7, with D possibly matching TRBD2 (6 bases). The CDR3 is made up of 11 amino acids. Trimming took off 4 bases at V and 7 bases at J, with 8 bases between the two ends. Germline V gene data show CDR1 as SGHVS and CDR2 as FQNEAQ. The CDR3 DNA is TGTGCCAGCAGCTCCCGGGAGGAGCAGTACTTC. The encoded protein is CASSSREEQYF.

The chain employs TRBV9 and TRBJ1-4; no reliable D call. The CDR3 is made up of 14 amino acids. Trimming removed 0 bases from V and 7 bases from J, with 10 bases in between. Germline V gene sequence: CDR1 SGDLS, CDR2 YYNGEE. Here the CDR3 reads CASSVEPLGEKLFF. The DNA for the CDR3 is TGTGCCAGCAGCGTAGAACCTTTGGGTGAAAAACTGTTTTTT. Full variable domain (missing parts from reference TRBV9 and TRBJ1-4): DSGVTQTPKHLITATGQRVTLRCSPRSGDLSVYWYQQSLDQGLQFLIQYYNGEERAKGNILERFSAQQFPDLHSELNLSSLELGDSALYFCASSVEPLGEKLFFGSGTQLSVL.

This chain connects TRBV5-1 to TRBJ2-5; 8 nucleotides align to TRBD2. Germline trimming cut 5 bases from V and 3 bases from J; bases unmatched to any gene: 12. Germline V gene sequence: CDR1 SGHRS, CDR2 YFSETQ. The CDR3 loop spans 16 amino acids. The CDR3 sequence: CASSPSAGAYKETQYF. In nucleotides, the CDR3 is TGCGCCAGCAGTCCGTCAGCGGGAGCCTACAAAGAGACCCAGTACTTC.